A single sample is the source of the 31 T cell receptor beta chains below, sequenced in a study of beta chain features in type 1 diabetes. Since all of the isolated RNA was reverse transcribed, expressed TCRB transcripts were what got sequenced. The data were produced by immunoSEQ multiplex PCR, yet TCRdb's version contains in-frame clones alone and is incomplete. The repertoire holds fewer than 900,000 clones, 17% seen once, with about 0.02% in the top ten. The specimen sequenced was naive CD4+ T cells from blood. The source is a woman aged 18-30 years in good health.

The chain recombines TRBV14 with TRBJ1-2, with D possibly matching TRBD1 (5 bases). CDR1 and CDR2 from the germline V gene are SGHDN and FVKESK. This CDR3 is 13 amino acids long. The V gene lost 6 bases and the J gene lost 5 bases, with 13 bases spanning the gap. CDR3 sequence: CASRDSGGYGYTF. DNA for the CDR3: TGTGCCAGCAGAGATAGCGGGGGTTATGGCTACACCTTC.

The chain is built from TRBV4-3 and TRBJ2-3, with 7 bases that match TRBD2. J gave up 8 bases and V 1 base, and 12 bases lay outside the gene matches. The CDR3 totals 16 residues. The V gene's germline CDR1 is LGHNA and CDR2 YSLEER. The CDR3: CASSQGRALGGSTQYF. The DNA of the CDR3 is TGCGCCAGCAGCCAAGGCCGGGCCCTAGGCGGGAGTACGCAGTATTTT.

The chain carries TRBV7-3 and TRBJ1-1; D is unresolved. V lost 3 bases to trimming and J lost 0 bases, with 5 bases between them. The germline V gene encodes CDR1 SGHTA and CDR2 FQGTGA. This CDR3 is 13 amino acids long. The CDR3 nucleotides read TGTGCCAGCAGCTTCGATATGAACACTGAAGCTTTCTTT. Its translation: CASSFDMNTEAFF.

The chain couples TRBV9 to TRBJ2-1, with 11 bases lining up with TRBD2. J lost 8 bases, V lost 0 bases, and 7 bases had no gene match. The CDR3 spans 16 residues. Looked up from germline, CDR1 is SGDLS and CDR2 is YYNGEE. The CDR3 coding sequence is TGTGCCAGCAGCGTAGTTAGCGGGAGGGGATACGATGAGCAGTTCTTC. It encodes CASSVVSGRGYDEQFF.

The table lists this clone with a few counts. The V call is TRBV10-3, the J call TRBJ2-3; TRBD2 agrees at 7 bases. The V segment lost 6 bases and the J segment 0 bases; nucleotides outside the gene matches: 6. This CDR3 spans 15 amino acids. Germline CDR1 is ENHRY and CDR2 is SYGVKD. CDR3 sequence reads: CAISRRTRSTDTQYF. The CDR3 nucleotides read TGTGCCATCAGCCGCCGGACTAGGAGCACAGATACGCAGTATTTT.

The table lists this clone with a few counts. The V call is TRBV19, the J call TRBJ1-1; tentatively, D is TRBD1 (5 bases). The CDR3 is made up of 16 amino acids. V was shortened by 0 bases and J by 0 bases, with 11 bases between the two germline ends. From germline, CDR1 is LNHDA and CDR2 SQIVND (reference sequence). The CDR3 nucleotides are TGTGCCAGTAGTATAGATGGGAGGGGTTTGAACACTGAAGCTTTCTTT. Its protein product is CASSIDGRGLNTEAFF.

The chain links TRBV2 to TRBJ2-5, with D perhaps being TRBD1 or TRBD2 (6 bases each). Trimming removed 6 bases from V and 0 bases from J, with 14 bases in between. The germline CDR1 and CDR2 sequences are SNHLY and FYNNEI. The CDR3 consists of 15 residues. The CDR3 loop is CASRAGHPYQETQYF. The CDR3 DNA reads TGTGCCAGCAGGGCGGGACACCCGTACCAAGAGACCCAGTACTTC.

Remarks on this clone: The sample carries other DNA sequences with the same CDR3. The rearrangement joins TRBV9 to TRBJ2-1; TRBD2 agrees at 8 bases. Germline V gives CDR1 SGDLS, CDR2 YYNGEE. The CDR3 runs 14 residues. After removal of 3 bases from V and 7 bases from J, the junction contained 6 bases not matched to a gene. CDR3 loop: CASSERLASNEQFF. The CDR3 DNA sequence: TGTGCCAGCAGCGAAAGACTAGCGTCAAATGAGCAGTTCTTC.

This chain links TRBV5-1 with TRBJ1-2, with D possibly being TRBD1 (6 bases). Germline V lookup: CDR1 SGHRS, CDR2 YFSETQ. The CDR3 has 16 amino acids. Between the trimmed V and J ends, which lost 1 base and 0 bases, there was a span of 13 bases. CDR3: CASSLSTGWANYGYTF. The CDR3 DNA follows: TGCGCCAGCAGCTTGTCGACAGGTTGGGCTAACTATGGCTACACCTTC.

This clone was observed a handful of times. The chain uses TRBV4-2 and TRBJ1-5, with TRBD1 as a possible D gene (5 bases). The V end lost 4 bases, the J end lost 6 bases, and 16 bases lay between the germline ends. Germline assignment: CDR1 LGHNA and CDR2 YNFKEQ. The CDR3 is 15 residues long. CDR3 nucleotide sequence: TGTGCCAGCAGCCCGGGGACGGTTATGGGTCAGCCCCAGCATTTT. As protein: CASSPGTVMGQPQHF.

This chain joins TRBV28 and TRBJ2-3; TRBD1 matches 7 bases. The germline V gene encodes CDR1 MDHEN and CDR2 SYDVKM. CDR3 length: 13 amino acids. V lost 6 bases, J lost 6 bases, and 6 bases stayed unmatched. As DNA, the CDR3 is TGTGCCAGCAGACCCACAGGGGAGGATACGCAGTATTTT. As protein: CASRPTGEDTQYF.

This clone turned up a few times. The chain uses TRBV29-1 and TRBJ2-1; TRBD2 is a possible D gene (6 bases). The germline V and J ends were trimmed by 6 bases and 8 bases, with 17 bases remaining between them. This CDR3 contains 13 residues. Germline V gene sequence: CDR1 SQVTM, CDR2 ANQGSEA. The CDR3 sequence is CSVRGLRWDEQFF. The CDR3 DNA follows: TGCAGCGTACGTGGACTACGTTGGGATGAGCAGTTCTTC.

This clone was observed a few times. The genes are TRBV18 and TRBJ2-7; D gene uncertain. Germline lookup yields CDR1 KGHSH and CDR2 LQKENI. V lost 4 bases to trimming and J lost 4 bases, with 14 bases between them. The CDR3 is 14 amino acids. Here the CDR3 reads CASSQGPLEYEQYF. The CDR3 DNA reads as TGTGCCAGCTCACAAGGACCCCTAGAGTACGAGCAGTACTTC.

This clone was counted a single time. The chain has TRBV15 and TRBJ2-5; the match to TRBD2 covers 9 bases. CDR1 is LNHNV and CDR2 is YYDKDF in the germline V gene (reference sequence). After removal of 0 bases from V and 4 bases from J, the junction contained 6 bases not matched to a gene. CDR3 length: 16 residues. DNA for the CDR3: TGTGCCACCAGCAGAGAGGCTAGCGGGGTTGGAGAGACCCAGTACTTC. Amino acids: CATSREASGVGETQYF.

This clone appeared a few times. A much larger clone lies a single base off, so this may be a read error. Other nucleotide sequences in the sample specify the same CDR3. This chain links TRBV5-6 with TRBJ2-1; no clear D gene. CDR1 is SGHDT and CDR2 is YYEEEE in the germline V gene. V lost 4 bases and J lost 6, with 5 bases in between. The CDR3 sequence is 11 residues long. The CDR3 here is CASSLFNEQFF. CDR3 in DNA: TGTGCCAGCAGCCTATTCAATGAGCAGTTCTTC.

The chain is built from TRBV6-1 and TRBJ2-1, with TRBD1 as a possible D gene (8 bases). This CDR3 spans 15 amino acids. Germline CDR1 MNHNS, CDR2 SASEGT. V gave up 7 bases and J gave up 8 bases, with 21 bases separating them. CDR3 in amino acids: CASTGGGQGFDEQFF. Here the CDR3 DNA reads TGTGCCAGCACGGGGGGCGGACAGGGTTTCGATGAGCAGTTCTTC.

V gene TRBV20-1 combines with J gene TRBJ2-5, with D unresolved. The CDR3 is 11 residues long. Trimming removed 6 bases at V and 7 bases at J, with 12 bases between. Germline values: CDR1 DFQATT, CDR2 SNEGSKA (reference sequence). The CDR3 DNA is TGCAGTGCCCGTGACCTCGGGACCCAGTACTTC. Protein sequence: CSARDLGTQYF.

The chain employs TRBV7-3 and TRBJ2-2; the match to TRBD1 covers 10 bases. The J segment lost 9 bases and the V segment lost 5 bases, leaving 9 bases of the junction unmatched. The germline CDR1 and CDR2 sequences are SGHTA and FQGTGA. The CDR3 extends over 15 amino acids. CDR3 sequence (DNA): TGTGCCAGCAGCGCCTCCGGGACAGGGGTTTGGGAGCTGTTTTTT. Encoded protein: CASSASGTGVWELFF.

V usage is TRBV11-3 and J usage is TRBJ2-1; perhaps TRBD1 as D (6 bases). With 4 bases removed from V and 4 bases from J, the gap between germline ends came to 8 bases. This CDR3 has 13 residues. Germline assignment: CDR1 SGHNT and CDR2 YENEEA. The CDR3 protein is CASSYTGYNEQFF. In DNA form, the CDR3 reads TGTGCCAGCAGCTATACAGGGTACAATGAGCAGTTCTTC. Using reference TRBV11-3 and TRBJ2-1 for the parts outside the CDR3, the full variable domain is EAGVVQSPRYKIIEKKQPVAFWCNPISGHNTLYWYLQNLGQGPELLIRYENEEAVDDSQLPKDRFSAERLKGVDSTLKIQPAELGDSAVYLCASSYTGYNEQFFGPGTRLTVL.

The chain couples TRBV5-1 to TRBJ1-1, with 7 bases that match TRBD1. The CDR3 spans 15 residues. The germline V gene has CDR1 SGHRS and CDR2 YFSETQ. Unmatched junction bases numbered 12, after V lost 5 bases and J lost 5 bases. In DNA form, the CDR3 reads TGCGCCAGCAGAAGGGACAGCCAGTACTTGACTGAAGCTTTCTTT. Translation: CASRRDSQYLTEAFF.

The rearrangement joins TRBV2 to TRBJ2-3; 9 nucleotides agree with TRBD2. Germline trimming cut 5 bases from V and 4 bases from J; bases unmatched to any gene: 13. Per germline, CDR1 SNHLY and CDR2 FYNNEI. This CDR3 is 17 amino acids long. CDR3 loop: CASSYEGSGSFSDTQYF. The DNA for the CDR3 is TGTGCCAGCAGTTATGAGGGTAGCGGGAGTTTTTCAGATACGCAGTATTTT.

The rearrangement joins TRBV29-1 to TRBJ1-4; D gene unclear. Deletions cut 7 bases from V and 7 bases from J, with 19 bases between. The CDR3 covers 14 residues. Germline CDR1 SQVTM, CDR2 ANQGSEA. The chain's CDR3 is CSAWPGVGSEKLFF. CDR3 sequence (DNA): TGCAGCGCTTGGCCGGGAGTAGGCTCTGAAAAACTGTTTTTT.

This clone was detected a few times. This rearrangement joins TRBV2 to TRBJ2-1, with unresolved D. The length of the CDR3 is 13 residues. The V and J ends lost 5 bases and 0 bases respectively, with 5 bases between them. Germline loops: CDR1 SNHLY, CDR2 FYNNEI. CDR3 loop: CASSLISYNEQFF. CDR3 nucleotide sequence: TGTGCCAGCAGTCTGATCTCCTACAATGAGCAGTTCTTC. Based on the CDR3 plus reference TRBV2 and TRBJ2-1, the full variable domain is EPEVTQTPSHQVTQMGQEVILRCVPISNHLYFYWYRQILGQKVEFLVSFYNNEISEKSEIFDDQFSVERPDGSNFTLKIRSTKLEDSAMYFCASSLISYNEQFFGPGTRLTVL.

The sample holds a few counts of this clone. This specimen includes other DNA sequences encoding the same CDR3. The CDR3 reads CASSQGQGNEQFF. DNA of the CDR3: TGTGCCAGCAGCCAAGGACAGGGCAATGAGCAGTTCTTC. V is TRBV4-2 and J is TRBJ2-1; 7 bases fit TRBD1. This CDR3 has 13 amino acids. CDR1 and CDR2 from the germline V gene are LGHNA and YNFKEQ. V shed 1 base and J 6 bases; nucleotides not matched to a gene: 0.

This clone was seen only a few times. The V and J genes are TRBV6-6 and TRBJ2-7; D might be TRBD1 or TRBD2, each matching 5 bases. Trimming took 0 bases from V and 5 from J, leaving 17 bases between them. The CDR3 is made up of 16 amino acids. Germline V gives CDR1 MNHNY, CDR2 SVGAGI (reference sequence). The CDR3 nucleotides read TGTGCCAGCAGTTACTCGAAGGGGACCCTAGTAAACGAGCAGTACTTC. Translation: CASSYSKGTLVNEQYF.

The chain joins TRBV6-5 to TRBJ2-3; D not resolved. Trimming pared 6 bases from V and 1 base from J, leaving 11 bases between. Germline V gene data show CDR1 as MNHEY and CDR2 as SVGAGI. This CDR3 comprises 14 residues. CDR3 sequence (DNA): TGTGCCAGCAGCCGACAACTTGGCACAGATACGCAGTATTTT. Translation: CASSRQLGTDTQYF.

The chain has TRBV9 and TRBJ2-3; 8 bases map to TRBD2. J was trimmed by 9 bases and V by 0 bases; bases with no gene match: 9. The CDR3 is 15 amino acids. Germline loops: CDR1 SGDLS, CDR2 YYNGEE. The CDR3 region is CASSVGGLVSRTQYF. The DNA of the CDR3 is TGTGCCAGCAGCGTAGGGGGACTAGTGTCGAGGACGCAGTATTTT.

V and J are TRBV18 and TRBJ1-1; a possible D gene is TRBD1 (6 bases). Germline assignment: CDR1 KGHSH and CDR2 LQKENI. The CDR3 consists of 15 residues. Trimming removed 3 bases from V and 0 bases from J, with 11 bases in between. The CDR3 loop reads CASSPGQTMNTEAFF. In nucleotides, the CDR3 is TGTGCCAGCTCACCTGGACAGACCATGAACACTGAAGCTTTCTTT.

This clone was seen a handful of times. The rearrangement uses TRBV6-5 and TRBJ2-7; D gene unclear. The CDR3 runs to 13 residues. CDR1 and CDR2 from the germline V gene are MNHEY and SVGAGI. Trimming pared 3 bases from V and 3 bases from J, leaving 9 bases between. The CDR3 DNA reads as TGTGCCAGCAGTTATTCCTTCGGCTACGAGCAGTACTTC. Its translation is CASSYSFGYEQYF.

CDR3 bases: TGCGCCAGCAGCCAGGCCCTTGGTACGGGGGCAACAGATACGCAGTATTTT. This sequence encodes CASSQALGTGATDTQYF. The V and J genes are TRBV4-3 and TRBJ2-3; D tentatively reads TRBD1 or TRBD2 (6 bases each). The CDR3 contains 17 residues. Per the germline V gene, CDR1 is LGHNA and CDR2 is YSLEER. The V and J ends lost 3 bases and 3 bases respectively, with 19 bases between them.

This clone was seen a few times. The chain combines TRBV14 with TRBJ2-7, with 8 bases that match TRBD1. The length of the CDR3 is 13 residues. Trimming at V came to 1 base and at J to 4 bases, leaving 0 bases not matched to a gene. From germline, CDR1 is SGHDN and CDR2 FVKESK. For the CDR3, the DNA is TGTGCCAGCAGCCAAGGGACAGGGTACGAGCAGTACTTC. This translates into CASSQGTGYEQYF.